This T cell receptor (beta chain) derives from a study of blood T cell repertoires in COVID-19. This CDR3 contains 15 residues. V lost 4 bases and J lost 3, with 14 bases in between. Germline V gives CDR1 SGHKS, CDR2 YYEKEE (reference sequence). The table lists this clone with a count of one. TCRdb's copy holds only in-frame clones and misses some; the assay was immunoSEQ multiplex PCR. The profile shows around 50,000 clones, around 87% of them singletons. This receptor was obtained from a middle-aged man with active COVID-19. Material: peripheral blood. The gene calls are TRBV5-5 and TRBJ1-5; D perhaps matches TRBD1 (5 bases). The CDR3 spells CASSKGQKHNQPQHF. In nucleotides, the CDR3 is TGTGCCAGCAGCAAAGGACAAAAGCACAATCAGCCCCAGCATTTT.